This TCR beta chain appears in the sequencing data of a study of T cell responses to AZD1222 COVID-19 vaccine. As concerns this clone: Antigen: not known.

Trimming removed 3 bases at V and 3 bases at J, with 6 bases between. The CDR3 consists of 12 residues. Profiled with immunoSEQ multiplex PCR; TCRdb holds only in-frame clones, not every one. Of nearly 95,000 clones in the sample, around 91% were seen once. The study, taken as a whole, reports: Donor demographics were predominantly white British with a female majority; clonal diversity may be underestimated.

The chain joins TRBV12-3 or TRBV12-4 to TRBJ2-7; D is unresolved. Here the sequenced sample was peripheral blood, taken 28 days after the second AZD1222 dose. The sequence came from an adult who received the AZD1222 COVID-19 vaccine. CDR3 region: CASSFLLYEQYF. In DNA, the CDR3 is TGTGCCAGCAGTTTTTTACTCTACGAGCAGTACTTC.